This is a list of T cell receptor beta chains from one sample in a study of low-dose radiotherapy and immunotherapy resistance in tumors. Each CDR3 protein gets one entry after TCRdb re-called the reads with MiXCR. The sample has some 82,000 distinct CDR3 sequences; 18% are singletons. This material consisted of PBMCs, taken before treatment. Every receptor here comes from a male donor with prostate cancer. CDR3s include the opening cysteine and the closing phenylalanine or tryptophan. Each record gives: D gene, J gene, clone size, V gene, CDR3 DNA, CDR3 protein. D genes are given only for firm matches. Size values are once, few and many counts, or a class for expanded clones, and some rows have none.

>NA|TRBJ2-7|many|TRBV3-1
TGTGCCAGCAGCCAAGGCCAGGGGGGGACCGAGCAGTACTTC
CASSQGQGGTEQYF
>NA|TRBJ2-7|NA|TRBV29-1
TGCAGCGTTGACTCGTACAACGAGCAGTACTTC
CSVDSYNEQYF
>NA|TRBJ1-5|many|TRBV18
TGTGCCAGCTCACCCCCTAATCAGCCCCAGCATTTT
CASSPPNQPQHF
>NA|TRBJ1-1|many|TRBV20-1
TGCAGTGCTAGAGATCAACCTGAAGCTTTCTTT
CSARDQPEAFF
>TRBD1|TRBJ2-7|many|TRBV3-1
TGTGCCAGCAGCCATGGGGGGGACAGGGCCTACGAGCAGTACTTC
CASSHGGDRAYEQYF
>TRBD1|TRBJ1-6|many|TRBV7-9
TGTGCCAGCAGCCCCGCCGAGGGGGCGAGTTCACCCCTCCACTTT
CASSPAEGASSPLHF
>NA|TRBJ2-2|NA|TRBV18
TGTGCCAGCTCACCATCTTCGGGCGGGGAGCTGTTTTTT
CASSPSSGGELFF
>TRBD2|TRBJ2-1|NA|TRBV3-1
TGTGCCAGCACCTATAGCGGGGCCCCCGGGGAGCAGTTCTTC
CASTYSGAPGEQFF
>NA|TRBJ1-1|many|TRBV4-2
TGTGCCAGCAGCCAGCCAGACAGGTTGAACACTGAAGCTTTCTTT
CASSQPDRLNTEAFF
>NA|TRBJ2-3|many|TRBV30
TGTGCCTGGACGGAGCGGGGCACAGATACGCAGTATTTT
CAWTERGTDTQYF
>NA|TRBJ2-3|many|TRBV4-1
TGCGCCAGCAGCCAAGGACTTGGGGTTGGAGATACGCAGTATTTT
CASSQGLGVGDTQYF
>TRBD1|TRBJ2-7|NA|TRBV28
TGTGCCAGCTCTTCCGGACAGGCAACCTACGAGCAGTACTTC
CASSSGQATYEQYF
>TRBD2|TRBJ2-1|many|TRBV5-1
TGCGCCAGCAGCTTTGCCCGCGGGAGGGCCTCCTACTACAATGAGCAGTTCTTC
CASSFARGRASYYNEQFF
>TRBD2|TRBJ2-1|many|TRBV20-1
TGCAGTGCTAGGTCGGTGGCGGGAGGGCACAATGAGCAGTTCTTC
CSARSVAGGHNEQFF
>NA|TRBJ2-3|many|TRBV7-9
TGTGCCAGCAGCGTGGGACGCGGTATTGCGGATACGCAGTATTTT
CASSVGRGIADTQYF